These 19 T cell receptor beta chains came from one sample sequenced in a study of shared clonotypes between healthy human individuals. Measured with immunoSEQ multiplex PCR; TCRdb has only the in-frame clones, and not every one. The table lists more than 450,000 clones, about four fifths of them singletons. Sample: PBMCs. These receptors were obtained from a woman in her thirties or forties in good health. Some clones in this sample may be carry-over from other donors' samples.

This clone was seen a handful of times. V gene TRBV14 combines with J gene TRBJ2-3, with 7 positions matching TRBD1. CDR1 is SGHDN, CDR2 FVKESK, per germline. Trimming at V came to 4 bases and at J to 5 bases, leaving 3 bases not matched to a gene. The length of the CDR3 is 13 residues. The CDR3 here is CASSRNRGDTQYF. The CDR3 bases are TGTGCCAGCAGCCGGAACAGGGGAGATACGCAGTATTTT.

This clone was detected a few times. The chain recombines TRBV6-1 with TRBJ2-1; 8 nucleotides line up with TRBD2. With V trimmed by 3 bases and J by 5 bases, 15 bases remained unmatched. Germline V gene data show CDR1 as MNHNS and CDR2 as SASEGT. This CDR3 has 18 amino acids. The CDR3 DNA sequence: TGTGCCAGCAGTGACGAGTCCCGAGGGACTAGGATAAACAATGAGCAGTTCTTC. Translating it yields CASSDESRGTRINNEQFF.

V is TRBV27 and J is TRBJ1-1; a possible D gene is TRBD1 (6 bases). Trimming took off 6 bases at V and 8 bases at J, with 13 bases between the two ends. Germline V gene sequence: CDR1 MNHEY, CDR2 SMNVEV (reference sequence). The CDR3 is 12 amino acids. CDR3 in DNA: TGTGCCAGCAGGACAGGATTTGGGGAAGCTTTCTTT. It codes for CASRTGFGEAFF.

The J gene is TRBJ1-3, the V gene TRBV5-5; D gene uncertain. The CDR3 runs 13 residues. Between the trimmed V and J ends, which lost 0 bases and 5 bases, there was a span of 6 bases. Germline-derived CDR1 and CDR2 are SGHKS and YYEKEE (reference sequence). The CDR3 DNA is TGTGCCAGCAGCTTGGATCGCCGAAACACCATATATTTT. Amino acid sequence: CASSLDRRNTIYF.

This chain links TRBV4-2 with TRBJ2-5; no firm D call. The DNA end is a closer match to TRBJ2-7, so the J assignment may be wrong. This CDR3 spans 16 amino acids. Germline values: CDR1 LGHNA, CDR2 YNFKEQ. CDR3 nucleotides: TGTGCCAGCAGCCAAGATCGAGGAGCGCCCTCCTACGAGCAGTACTTC. This translates into CASSQDRGAPSYEQYF.

This clone was seen only once. V and J are TRBV14 and TRBJ2-6; D unresolved. The CDR3 spans 14 residues. V lost 5 bases, J lost 0 bases, and 5 bases lay in between. In germline, CDR1 is SGHDN, CDR2 FVKESK. CDR3 coding DNA: TGTGCCAGCAGCGTATCCTCTGGGGCCAACGTCCTGACTTTC. Translating it yields CASSVSSGANVLTF.

The V gene is TRBV4-2, the J gene TRBJ2-1, with 12 bases fitting TRBD1. Losses at the gene ends were 0 bases for V and 6 bases for J; bases not matched to a gene: 3. The CDR3 has 16 amino acids. The germline CDR1 and CDR2 sequences are LGHNA and YNFKEQ. The CDR3 spells CASSQEAGQGANEQFF. In nucleotides, the CDR3 is TGTGCCAGCAGCCAAGAGGCGGGACAGGGGGCCAATGAGCAGTTCTTC.

This clone was recorded only once. The gene calls are TRBV11-2 and TRBJ2-5; the D is unclear. V was clipped by 4 bases and J by 7 bases, with 13 bases between them. The CDR3 extends over 13 amino acids. Germline CDR1 reads SGHAT; CDR2 reads FQNNGV. The CDR3 DNA reads as TGTGCCAGCAGCTCCGCCCTACCCGGGACCCAGTACTTC. Amino acids: CASSSALPGTQYF.

V gene TRBV14 combines with J gene TRBJ2-7; D possibly corresponds to TRBD2 (6 bases). Germline lookup yields CDR1 SGHDN and CDR2 FVKESK. V lost 3 bases to trimming and J lost 3 bases, with 12 bases between them. CDR3 length equals 14 residues. The CDR3 here is CASSQGLFSYEQYF. CDR3 coding DNA: TGTGCCAGCAGCCAGGGACTGTTCAGCTACGAGCAGTACTTC.

V is TRBV30 and J is TRBJ1-6; D gene unclear. The germline V gene encodes CDR1 GTSNPN and CDR2 SVGIG (reference sequence). V was pared by 5 bases and J by 8 bases, with 13 bases between. CDR3 length: 13 amino acids. The CDR3 sequence: CAWAGEAYSPLHF. The CDR3 DNA sequence: TGTGCCTGGGCCGGGGAGGCATATTCACCCCTCCACTTT.

The rearrangement uses TRBV5-1 and TRBJ2-5; TRBD1 aligns across 8 bases. CDR1 and CDR2 from the germline V gene are SGHRS and YFSETQ. The ends lost 4 bases at V and 7 bases at J; junction bases unmatched: 12. This CDR3 has 15 amino acids. The CDR3 is CASSLQARGLGTQYF. CDR3 DNA sequence: TGCGCCAGCAGCCTCCAGGCCAGGGGGCTTGGGACCCAGTACTTC. Combining the CDR3 with reference TRBV5-1 and TRBJ2-5 gives the whole variable domain KAGVTQTPRYLIKTRGQQVTLSCSPISGHRSVSWYQQTPGQGLQFLFEYFSETQRNKGNFPGRFSGRQFSNSRSEMNVSTLELGDSALYLCASSLQARGLGTQYFGPGTRLLVL.

This clone has a single count. J is TRBJ1-2 and V is TRBV10-3; D might be TRBD1 (6 bases). Trimming pared 3 bases from V and 8 bases from J, leaving 19 bases between. The CDR3 consists of 15 residues. The germline V gene has CDR1 ENHRY and CDR2 SYGVKD. CDR3 DNA: TGTGCCATCAGTGACCGACAGGATAGGCTTAAGGGCTACACCTTC. Its translation is CAISDRQDRLKGYTF.

The rearrangement uses TRBV5-8 and TRBJ2-6; D unresolved. V dropped 6 bases and J dropped 1 base, with 5 bases sitting between them. The CDR3 consists of 13 residues. Germline CDR1 is SGHTS and CDR2 is YDEGEE. CDR3 bases: TGTGCCAGCAAATGGTCTGGGGCCAACGTCCTGACTTTC. Amino acids: CASKWSGANVLTF. Full variable domain (missing parts from reference TRBV5-8 and TRBJ2-6): EAGVTQSPTHLIKTRGQQATLRCSPISGHTSVYWYQQALGLGLQFLLWYDEGEERNRGNFPPRFSGRQFPNYSSELNVNALELEDSALYLCASKWSGANVLTFGAGSRLTVL.

The chain links TRBV5-1 to TRBJ1-1; no reliable D call. Trimming stripped 1 base from V and 1 base from J, with 5 bases between. CDR3 length equals 13 residues. The germline V gene has CDR1 SGHRS and CDR2 YFSETQ. The CDR3 DNA follows: TGCGCCAGCAGCTTGAGAGAGAACACTGAAGCTTTCTTT. Translation: CASSLRENTEAFF.

This rearrangement joins TRBV10-3 to TRBJ2-5; 8 bases align to TRBD2. Germline values: CDR1 ENHRY, CDR2 SYGVKD. With 3 bases clipped from V and 1 base from J, the junction kept 4 bases outside the gene matches. This CDR3 contains 15 residues. CDR3 sequence: CAISETGGPQETQYF. DNA for the CDR3: TGTGCCATCAGTGAAACGGGAGGGCCCCAAGAGACCCAGTACTTC.

As to this clone: This CDR3 is also generated by other DNA sequences in the sample. The chain has TRBV7-2 and TRBJ2-7; D gene unclear. CDR1 SGHTA and CDR2 FQGNSA come from the germline V gene. The CDR3 runs to 14 residues. V dropped 1 base and J dropped 0 bases, with 7 bases sitting between them. CDR3 nucleotides: TGTGCCAGCAGCTTAGATGGTGCCTCCTACGAGCAGTACTTC. It yields the protein CASSLDGASYEQYF.

J is TRBJ2-1 and V is TRBV21-1; the table's TRBD1 call for D was not verified on the DNA. TRBV21-1 is a known pseudogene. CDR3 size: 17 residues. The CDR3 nucleotides are TGTGCCAGCAGCAAAGGGCGGGACAGGGGGCCTTACAATGAGCAGTTCTTC. This sequence encodes CASSKGRDRGPYNEQFF.

This rearrangement joins TRBV29-1 to TRBJ1-1, with D maybe TRBD1 (6 bases). The CDR3 runs 12 residues. Trimming stripped 6 bases from V and 1 base from J, with 9 bases between. Germline V lookup: CDR1 SQVTM, CDR2 ANQGSEA. The CDR3 region has the DNA TGCAGCGTCCGAGGGGGGAACACTGAAGCTTTCTTT. Translating it yields CSVRGGNTEAFF.

The chain joins TRBV7-2 to TRBJ2-3, with 11 nucleotides matching TRBD2. The J segment lost 7 bases and the V segment lost 5 bases, leaving 11 bases of the junction unmatched. Germline-derived CDR1 and CDR2 are SGHTA and FQGNSA. CDR3 length: 16 residues. The CDR3 DNA sequence: TGTGCCAGCAGCACGATAGCGGGAGGGCCGTGGCATACGCAGTATTTT. Translation gives CASSTIAGGPWHTQYF.